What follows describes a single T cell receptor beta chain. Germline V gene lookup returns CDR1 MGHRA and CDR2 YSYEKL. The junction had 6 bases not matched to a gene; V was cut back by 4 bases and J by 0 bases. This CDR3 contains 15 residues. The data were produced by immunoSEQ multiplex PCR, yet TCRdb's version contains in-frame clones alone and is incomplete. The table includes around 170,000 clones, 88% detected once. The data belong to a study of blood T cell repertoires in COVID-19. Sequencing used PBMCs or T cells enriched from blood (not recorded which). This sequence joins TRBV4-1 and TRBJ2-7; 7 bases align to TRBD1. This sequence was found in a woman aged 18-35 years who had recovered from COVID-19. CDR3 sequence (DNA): TGCGCCAGCAGCCGAGATGGGACAGTCTCCTACGAGCAGTACTTC. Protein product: CASSRDGTVSYEQYF.